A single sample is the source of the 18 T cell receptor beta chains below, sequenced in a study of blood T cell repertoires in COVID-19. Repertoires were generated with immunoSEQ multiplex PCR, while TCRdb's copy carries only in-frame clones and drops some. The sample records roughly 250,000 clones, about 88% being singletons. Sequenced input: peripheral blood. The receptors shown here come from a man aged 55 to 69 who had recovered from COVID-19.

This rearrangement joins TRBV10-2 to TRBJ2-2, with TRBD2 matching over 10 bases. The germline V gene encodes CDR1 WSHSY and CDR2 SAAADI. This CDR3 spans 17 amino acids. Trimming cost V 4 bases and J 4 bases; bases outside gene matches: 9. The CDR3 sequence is CASSALAGKASTGELFF. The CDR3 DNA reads TGCGCCAGCAGTGCACTAGCGGGGAAGGCAAGCACCGGGGAGCTGTTTTTT.

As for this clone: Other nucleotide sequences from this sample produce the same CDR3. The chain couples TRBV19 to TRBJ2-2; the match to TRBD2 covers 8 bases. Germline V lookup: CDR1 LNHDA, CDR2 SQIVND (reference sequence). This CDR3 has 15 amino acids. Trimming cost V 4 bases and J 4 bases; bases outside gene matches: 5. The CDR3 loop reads CASSSARGGTGELFF. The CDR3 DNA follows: TGTGCCAGTAGTAGCGCTCGGGGGGGCACCGGGGAGCTGTTTTTT. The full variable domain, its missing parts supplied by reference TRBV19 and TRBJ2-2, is DGGITQSPKYLFRKEGQNVTLSCEQNLNHDAMYWYRQDPGQGLRLIYYSQIVNDFQKGDIAEGYSVSREKKESFPLTVTSAQKNPTAFYLCASSSARGGTGELFFGEGSRLTVL.

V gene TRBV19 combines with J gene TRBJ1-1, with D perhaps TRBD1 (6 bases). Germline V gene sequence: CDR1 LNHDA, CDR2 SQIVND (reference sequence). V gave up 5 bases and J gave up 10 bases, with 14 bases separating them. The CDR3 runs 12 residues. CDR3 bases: TGTGCCAGTAGTGCCCGGGGGGGGCGAGCTTTCTTT. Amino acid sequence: CASSARGGRAFF.

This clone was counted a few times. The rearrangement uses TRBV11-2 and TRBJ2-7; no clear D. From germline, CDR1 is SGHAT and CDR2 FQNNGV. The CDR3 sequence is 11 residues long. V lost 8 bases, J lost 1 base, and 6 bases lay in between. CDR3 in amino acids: CASRRSYEQYF. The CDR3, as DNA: TGTGCCAGCCGTAGATCCTACGAGCAGTACTTC.

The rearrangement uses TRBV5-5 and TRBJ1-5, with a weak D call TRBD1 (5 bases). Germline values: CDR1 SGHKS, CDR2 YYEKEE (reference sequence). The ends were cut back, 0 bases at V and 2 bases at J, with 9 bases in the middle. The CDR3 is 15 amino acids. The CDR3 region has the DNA TGTGCCAGCAGCTTGGAACTGACAGGCAATCAGCCCCAGCATTTT. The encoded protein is CASSLELTGNQPQHF.

CDR3 in amino acids: CATWDRGDTGELFF. DNA of the CDR3: TGTGCCACTTGGGACAGGGGAGACACCGGGGAGCTGTTTTTT. V usage is TRBV19 and J usage is TRBJ2-2, with TRBD1 matching over 10 bases. V dropped 10 bases and J dropped 3; count of bases not matched to a gene: 5. The CDR3 runs 14 residues. Germline CDR1 reads LNHDA; CDR2 reads SQIVND (reference sequence).

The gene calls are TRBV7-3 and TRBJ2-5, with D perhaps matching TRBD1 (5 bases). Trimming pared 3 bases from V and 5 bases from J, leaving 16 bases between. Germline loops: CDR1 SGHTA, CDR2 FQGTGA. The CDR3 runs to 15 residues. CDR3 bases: TGTGCCAGCAGCTTGCAGGGAAATCCCCAGGAGACCCAGTACTTC. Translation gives CASSLQGNPQETQYF.

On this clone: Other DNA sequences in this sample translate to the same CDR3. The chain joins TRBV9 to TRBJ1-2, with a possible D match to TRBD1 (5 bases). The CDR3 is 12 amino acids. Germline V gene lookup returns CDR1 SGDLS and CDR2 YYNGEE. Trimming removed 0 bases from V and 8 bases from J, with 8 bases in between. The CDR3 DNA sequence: TGTGCCAGCAGCGTAGGGAGGGGAGGCTACACCTTC. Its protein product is CASSVGRGGYTF.

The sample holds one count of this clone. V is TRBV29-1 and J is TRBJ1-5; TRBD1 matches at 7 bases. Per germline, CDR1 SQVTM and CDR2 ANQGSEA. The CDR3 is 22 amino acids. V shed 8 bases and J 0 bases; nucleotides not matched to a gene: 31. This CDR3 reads CSPNRWGVRQGEGMGSNQPQHF. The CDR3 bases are TGCAGCCCCAACCGTTGGGGGGTAAGACAGGGTGAAGGGATGGGTAGCAATCAGCCCCAGCATTTT.

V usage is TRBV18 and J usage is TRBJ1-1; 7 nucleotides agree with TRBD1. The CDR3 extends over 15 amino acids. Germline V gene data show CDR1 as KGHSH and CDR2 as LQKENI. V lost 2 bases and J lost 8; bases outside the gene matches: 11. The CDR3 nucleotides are TGTGCCAGCTCACCATTTTCGGGACAGTCGGAAGAAGCTTTCTTT. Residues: CASSPFSGQSEEAFF.

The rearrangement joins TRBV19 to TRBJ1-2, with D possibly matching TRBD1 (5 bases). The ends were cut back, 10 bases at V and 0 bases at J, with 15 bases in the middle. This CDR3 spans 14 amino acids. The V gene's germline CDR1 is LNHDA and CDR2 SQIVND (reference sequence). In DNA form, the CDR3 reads TGTGCCACCACTCCGGGACTCCCTAACTATGGCTACACCTTC. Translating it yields CATTPGLPNYGYTF. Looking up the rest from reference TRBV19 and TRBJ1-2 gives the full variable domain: DGGITQSPKYLFRKEGQNVTLSCEQNLNHDAMYWYRQDPGQGLRLIYYSQIVNDFQKGDIAEGYSVSREKKESFPLTVTSAQKNPTAFYLCATTPGLPNYGYTFGSGTRLTVV.

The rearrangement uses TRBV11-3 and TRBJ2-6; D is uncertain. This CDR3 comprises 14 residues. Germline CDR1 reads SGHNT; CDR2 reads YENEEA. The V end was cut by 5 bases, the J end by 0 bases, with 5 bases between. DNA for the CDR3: TGTGCCAGCAGCCCGTCCTCTGGGGCCAACGTCCTGACTTTC. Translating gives CASSPSSGANVLTF.

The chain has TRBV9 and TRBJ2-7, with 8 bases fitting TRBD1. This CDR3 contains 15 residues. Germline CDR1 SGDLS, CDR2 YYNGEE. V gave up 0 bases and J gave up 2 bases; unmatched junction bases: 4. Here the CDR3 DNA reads TGTGCCAGCAGCGTAGGGACAGGGCCGGCCTACGAGCAGTACTTC. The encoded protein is CASSVGTGPAYEQYF.

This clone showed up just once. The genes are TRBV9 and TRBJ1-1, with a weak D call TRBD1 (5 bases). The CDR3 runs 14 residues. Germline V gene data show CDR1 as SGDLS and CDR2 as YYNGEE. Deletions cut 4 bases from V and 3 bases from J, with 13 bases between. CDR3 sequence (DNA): TGTGCCAGCAGCTCAGAATGGGGCGACACTGAAGCTTTCTTT. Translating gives CASSSEWGDTEAFF. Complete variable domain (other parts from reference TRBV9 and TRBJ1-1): DSGVTQTPKHLITATGQRVTLRCSPRSGDLSVYWYQQSLDQGLQFLIQYYNGEERAKGNILERFSAQQFPDLHSELNLSSLELGDSALYFCASSSEWGDTEAFFGQGTRLTVV.

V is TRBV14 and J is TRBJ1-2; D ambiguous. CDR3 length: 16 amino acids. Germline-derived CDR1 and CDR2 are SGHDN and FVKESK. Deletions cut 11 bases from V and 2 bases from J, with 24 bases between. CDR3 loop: CACSIRGGSNNYGYTF. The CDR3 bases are TGTGCCTGCTCGATTCGCGGCGGGTCTAACAACTATGGCTACACCTTC.

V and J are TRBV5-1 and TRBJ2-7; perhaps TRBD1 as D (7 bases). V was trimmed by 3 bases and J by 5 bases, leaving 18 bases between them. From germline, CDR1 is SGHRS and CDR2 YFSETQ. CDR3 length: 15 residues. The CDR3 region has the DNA TGCGCCAGCAGCTATTCCGGAGGGGGCTACGACGAGCAGTACTTC. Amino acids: CASSYSGGGYDEQYF.

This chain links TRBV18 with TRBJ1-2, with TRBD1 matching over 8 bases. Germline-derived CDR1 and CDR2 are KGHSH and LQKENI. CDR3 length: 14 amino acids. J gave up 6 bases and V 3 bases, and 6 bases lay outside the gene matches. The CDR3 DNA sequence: TGTGCCAGCTCACCCTGGACAGGGAGCGATGGCTACACCTTC. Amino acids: CASSPWTGSDGYTF.

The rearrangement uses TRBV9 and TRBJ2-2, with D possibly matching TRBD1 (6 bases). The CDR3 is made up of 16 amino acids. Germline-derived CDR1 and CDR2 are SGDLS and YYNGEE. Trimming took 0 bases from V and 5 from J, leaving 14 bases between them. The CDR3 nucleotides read TGTGCCAGCAGCGTAGAAACAGGGCGTAGAACCGGGGAGCTGTTTTTT. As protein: CASSVETGRRTGELFF. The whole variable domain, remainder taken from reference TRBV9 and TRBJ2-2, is DSGVTQTPKHLITATGQRVTLRCSPRSGDLSVYWYQQSLDQGLQFLIQYYNGEERAKGNILERFSAQQFPDLHSELNLSSLELGDSALYFCASSVETGRRTGELFFGEGSRLTVL.